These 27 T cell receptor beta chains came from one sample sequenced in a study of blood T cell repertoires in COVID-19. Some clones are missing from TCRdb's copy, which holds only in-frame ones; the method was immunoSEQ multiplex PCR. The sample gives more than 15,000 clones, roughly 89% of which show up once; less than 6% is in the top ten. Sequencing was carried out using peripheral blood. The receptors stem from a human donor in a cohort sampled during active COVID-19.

The DNA for the CDR3 is TGTGCCAGCAGCTTAACTTCGGACACTGAAGCTTTCTTT. Protein: CASSLTSDTEAFF. This chain links TRBV7-8 with TRBJ1-1; D not resolved. CDR3 length equals 13 residues. Germline V gene sequence: CDR1 SGHVS, CDR2 FQNEAQ. The ends were cut back, 2 bases at V and 3 bases at J, with 7 bases in the middle.

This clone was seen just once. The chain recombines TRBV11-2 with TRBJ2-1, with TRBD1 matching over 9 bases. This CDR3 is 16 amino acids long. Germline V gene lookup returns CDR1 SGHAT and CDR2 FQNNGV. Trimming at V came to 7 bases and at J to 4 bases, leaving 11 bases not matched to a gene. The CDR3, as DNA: TGTGCCAGCACCAAGACAGGGGGGGGGCTGTACAATGAGCAGTTCTTC. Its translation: CASTKTGGGLYNEQFF.

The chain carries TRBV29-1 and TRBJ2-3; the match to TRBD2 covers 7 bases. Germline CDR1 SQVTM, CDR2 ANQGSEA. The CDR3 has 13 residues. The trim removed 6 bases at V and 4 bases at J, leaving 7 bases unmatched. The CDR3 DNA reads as TGCAGCGTCCCTAGCGGAGGGGCAGATACGCAGTATTTT. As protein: CSVPSGGADTQYF.

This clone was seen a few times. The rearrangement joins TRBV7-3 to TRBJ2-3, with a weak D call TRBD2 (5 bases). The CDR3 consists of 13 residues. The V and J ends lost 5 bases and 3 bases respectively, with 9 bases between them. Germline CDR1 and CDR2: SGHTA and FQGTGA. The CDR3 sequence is CASSTTRTDTQYF. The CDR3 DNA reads TGTGCCAGCAGCACCACTAGAACAGATACGCAGTATTTT.

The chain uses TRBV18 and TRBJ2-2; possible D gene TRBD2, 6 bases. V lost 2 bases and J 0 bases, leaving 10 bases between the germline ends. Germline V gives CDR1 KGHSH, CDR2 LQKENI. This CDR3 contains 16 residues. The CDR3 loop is CASSPSGRPNTGELFF. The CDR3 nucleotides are TGTGCCAGCTCACCATCCGGGAGACCGAACACCGGGGAGCTGTTTTTT.

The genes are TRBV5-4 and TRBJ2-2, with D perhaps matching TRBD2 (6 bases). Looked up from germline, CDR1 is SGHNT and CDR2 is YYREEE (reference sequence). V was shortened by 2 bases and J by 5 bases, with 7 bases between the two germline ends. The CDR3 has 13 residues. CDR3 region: CASSLGTTGELFF. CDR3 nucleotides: TGTGCCAGCAGCTTAGGGACTACCGGGGAGCTGTTTTTT.

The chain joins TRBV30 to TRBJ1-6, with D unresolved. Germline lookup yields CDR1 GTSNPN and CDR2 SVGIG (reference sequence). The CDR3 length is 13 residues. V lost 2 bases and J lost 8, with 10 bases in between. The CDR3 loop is CAWSPRGYSPLHF. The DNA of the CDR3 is TGTGCCTGGAGTCCCCGGGGTTATTCACCCCTCCACTTT.

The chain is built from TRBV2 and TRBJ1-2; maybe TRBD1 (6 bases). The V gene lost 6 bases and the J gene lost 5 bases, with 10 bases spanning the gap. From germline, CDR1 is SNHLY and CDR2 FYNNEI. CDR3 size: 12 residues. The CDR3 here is CASSPQGYGYTF. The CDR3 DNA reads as TGTGCCAGCAGCCCACAGGGTTATGGCTACACCTTC.

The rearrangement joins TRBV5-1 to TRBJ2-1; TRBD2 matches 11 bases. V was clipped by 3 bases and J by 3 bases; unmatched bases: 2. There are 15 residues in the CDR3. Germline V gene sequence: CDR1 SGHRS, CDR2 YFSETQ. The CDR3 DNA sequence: TGCGCCAGCAGCTCTACTAGCGGGGGCTACAATGAGCAGTTCTTC. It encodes CASSSTSGGYNEQFF.

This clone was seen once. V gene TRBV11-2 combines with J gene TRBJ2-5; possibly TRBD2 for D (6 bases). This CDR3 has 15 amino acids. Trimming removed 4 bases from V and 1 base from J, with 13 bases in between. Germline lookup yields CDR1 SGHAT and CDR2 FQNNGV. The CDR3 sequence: CASSSFGAGQETQYF. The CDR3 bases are TGTGCCAGCAGCTCCTTCGGAGCGGGCCAAGAGACCCAGTACTTC.

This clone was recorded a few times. The DNA of the CDR3 is TGTGCCAGCAGCCCGAGCGGGAGGGCCCCCGGGGAGCTGTTTTTT. It yields the protein CASSPSGRAPGELFF. The chain employs TRBV3-1 (or the pseudogene TRBV3-2) and TRBJ2-2; 10 bases agree with TRBD2. The CDR3 consists of 15 residues. V was pared by 4 bases and J by 6 bases, with 5 bases of the junction left unmatched. Germline lookup yields CDR1 LGHDT and CDR2 YNNKEL (reference sequence).

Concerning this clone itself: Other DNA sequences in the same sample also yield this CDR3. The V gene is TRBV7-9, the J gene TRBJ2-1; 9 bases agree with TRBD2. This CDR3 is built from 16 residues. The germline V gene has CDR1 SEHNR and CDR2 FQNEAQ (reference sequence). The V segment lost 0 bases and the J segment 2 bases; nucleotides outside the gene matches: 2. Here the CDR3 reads CASSLALAGTYNEQFF. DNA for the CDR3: TGTGCCAGCAGCTTAGCCCTAGCGGGAACCTACAATGAGCAGTTCTTC. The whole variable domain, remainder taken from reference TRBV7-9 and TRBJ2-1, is DTGVSQNPRHKITKRGQNVTFRCDPISEHNRLYWYRQTLGQGPEFLTYFQNEAQLEKSRLLSDRFSAERPKGSFSTLEIQRTEQGDSAMYLCASSLALAGTYNEQFFGPGTRLTVL.

CDR3 region: CASSSTSGLAGGELFF. CDR3 coding DNA: TGTGCCAGCAGCTCCACCTCGGGACTAGCGGGAGGGGAGCTGTTTTTT. The chain uses TRBV11-3 and TRBJ2-2, with 13 bases matching TRBD2. Trimming removed 4 bases from V and 8 bases from J; junction bases left unmatched: 7. Germline V gene lookup returns CDR1 SGHNT and CDR2 YENEEA. The CDR3 has 16 amino acids.

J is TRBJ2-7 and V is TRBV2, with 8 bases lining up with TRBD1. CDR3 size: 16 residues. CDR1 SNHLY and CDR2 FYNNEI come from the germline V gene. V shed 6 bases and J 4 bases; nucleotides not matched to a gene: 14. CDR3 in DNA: TGTGCCAGCAGGTTGGACAGGGTGTCCACCTCATACGAGCAGTACTTC. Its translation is CASRLDRVSTSYEQYF.

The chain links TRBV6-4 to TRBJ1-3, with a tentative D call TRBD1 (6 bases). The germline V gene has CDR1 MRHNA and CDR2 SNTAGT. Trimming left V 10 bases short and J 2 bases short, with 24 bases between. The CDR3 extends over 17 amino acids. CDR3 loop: CATPPVTTGITGNTIYF. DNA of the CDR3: TGTGCCACCCCCCCAGTAACAACAGGGATTACTGGAAACACCATATATTTT.

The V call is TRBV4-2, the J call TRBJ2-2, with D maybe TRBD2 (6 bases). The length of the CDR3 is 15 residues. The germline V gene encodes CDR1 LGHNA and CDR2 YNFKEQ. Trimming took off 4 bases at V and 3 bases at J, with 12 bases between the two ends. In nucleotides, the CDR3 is TGTGCCAGCAGCCCTCGGGACTCCTACACCGGGGAGCTGTTTTTT. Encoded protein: CASSPRDSYTGELFF.

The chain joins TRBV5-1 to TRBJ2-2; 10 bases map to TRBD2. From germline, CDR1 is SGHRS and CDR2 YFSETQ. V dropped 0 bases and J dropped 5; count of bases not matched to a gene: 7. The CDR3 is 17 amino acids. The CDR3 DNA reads TGCGCCAGCAGCTTGGATACTAGCGGGAAGGGGACCGGGGAGCTGTTTTTT. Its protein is CASSLDTSGKGTGELFF.

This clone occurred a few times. The chain's CDR3 is CASSENEVTLNEQFF. The CDR3, as DNA: TGTGCCAGCAGTGAGAATGAGGTAACACTGAATGAGCAGTTCTTC. The chain is built from TRBV2 and TRBJ2-1; D not certain. The CDR3 totals 15 residues. Trimming removed 3 bases at V and 7 bases at J, with 16 bases between. Germline assignment: CDR1 SNHLY and CDR2 FYNNEI.

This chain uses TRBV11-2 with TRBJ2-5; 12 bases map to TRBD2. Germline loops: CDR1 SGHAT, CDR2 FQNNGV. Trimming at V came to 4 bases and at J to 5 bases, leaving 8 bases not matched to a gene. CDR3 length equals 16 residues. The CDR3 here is CASSSPGLAGQETQYF. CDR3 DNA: TGTGCCAGCAGCTCTCCCGGACTAGCGGGACAGGAGACCCAGTACTTC.

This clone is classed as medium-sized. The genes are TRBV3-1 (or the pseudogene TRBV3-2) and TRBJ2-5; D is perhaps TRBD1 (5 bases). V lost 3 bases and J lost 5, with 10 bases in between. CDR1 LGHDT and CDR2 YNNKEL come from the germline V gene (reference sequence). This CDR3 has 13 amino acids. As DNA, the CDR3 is TGTGCCAGCAGCCAGTCCAGGGCGGAGACCCAGTACTTC. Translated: CASSQSRAETQYF.

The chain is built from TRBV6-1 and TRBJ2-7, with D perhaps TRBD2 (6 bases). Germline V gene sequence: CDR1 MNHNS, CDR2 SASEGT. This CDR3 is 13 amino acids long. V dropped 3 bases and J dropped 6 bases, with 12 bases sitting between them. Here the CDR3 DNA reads TGTGCCAGCAGTGAGCGGGAAGGTTCCGAGCAGTACTTC. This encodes CASSEREGSEQYF.

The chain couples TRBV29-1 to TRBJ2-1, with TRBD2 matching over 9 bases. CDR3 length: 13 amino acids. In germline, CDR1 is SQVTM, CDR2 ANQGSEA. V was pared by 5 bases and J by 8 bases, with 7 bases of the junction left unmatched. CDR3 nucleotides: TGCAGCGTTTTTAGCGGGAGTGGTGATGAGCAGTTCTTC. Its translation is CSVFSGSGDEQFF.

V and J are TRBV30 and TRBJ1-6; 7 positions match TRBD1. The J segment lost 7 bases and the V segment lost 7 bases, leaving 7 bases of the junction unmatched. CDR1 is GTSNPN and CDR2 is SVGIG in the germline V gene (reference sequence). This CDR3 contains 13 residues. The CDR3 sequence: CASRDRENSPLHF. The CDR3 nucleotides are TGTGCCTCGCGAGACAGGGAGAATTCACCCCTCCACTTT.

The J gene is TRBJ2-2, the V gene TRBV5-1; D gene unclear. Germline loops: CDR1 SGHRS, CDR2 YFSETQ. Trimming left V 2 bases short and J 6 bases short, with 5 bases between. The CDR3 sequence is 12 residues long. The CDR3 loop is CASSLEAGELFF. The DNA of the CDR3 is TGCGCCAGCAGCTTAGAGGCCGGGGAGCTGTTTTTT.

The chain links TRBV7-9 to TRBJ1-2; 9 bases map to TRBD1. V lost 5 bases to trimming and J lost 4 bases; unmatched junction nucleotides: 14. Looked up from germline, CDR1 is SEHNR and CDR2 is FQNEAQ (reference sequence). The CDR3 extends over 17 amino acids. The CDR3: CASSPRDRDNNGYGYTF. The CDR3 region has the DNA TGTGCCAGCAGCCCGCGGGACAGGGACAACAATGGCTATGGCTACACCTTC.

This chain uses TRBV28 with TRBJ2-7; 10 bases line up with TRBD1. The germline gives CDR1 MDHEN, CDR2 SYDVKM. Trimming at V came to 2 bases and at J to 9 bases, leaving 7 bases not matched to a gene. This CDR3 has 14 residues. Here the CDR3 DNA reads TGTGCCAGCAGTTTACCGGGACAGGGGCTTGCGCAGTACTTC. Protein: CASSLPGQGLAQYF. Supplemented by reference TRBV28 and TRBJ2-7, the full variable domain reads DVKVTQSSRYLVKRTGEKVFLECVQDMDHENMFWYRQDPGLGLRLIYFSYDVKMKEKGDIPEGYSVSREKKERFSLILESASTNQTSMYLCASSLPGQGLAQYFGPGTRLTVT.

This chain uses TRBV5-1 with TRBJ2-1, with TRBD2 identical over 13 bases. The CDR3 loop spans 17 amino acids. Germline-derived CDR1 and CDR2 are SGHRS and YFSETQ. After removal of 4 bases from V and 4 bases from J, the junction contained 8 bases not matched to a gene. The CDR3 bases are TGCGCCAGCAGCCCTGCGGGACTAGCGGGGCCGTACAATGAGCAGTTCTTC. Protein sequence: CASSPAGLAGPYNEQFF.